Below are 8 T cell receptor beta chains sequenced from a single sample in a study of regulatory T cells in long-lasting Graves disease. Researchers made TCR beta libraries by using iRepertoire HTBI primers and running Arm-PCR on CDR3 regions. MiXCR was run by TCRdb on the multiplex PCR reads, yielding one entry per CDR3 protein. There are a few hundred thousand distinct CDR3 sequences in the sample; around 16% occur only once, and around 20% lies in the top ten. As for time point: newly diagnosed GD, antithyroid drugs for less than 3 months. The TCR library was made from RNA extracted from PBMCs. These data also featured in a second study, about T cells in Graves' hyperthyroidism and ophthalmopathy.

The sample consisted of peripheral blood mononuclear cells (PBMCs), taken at new diagnosis, from a patient treated with antithyroid drugs. The receptor set was obtained from a woman in her late teens or twenties with Graves disease.

This clonotype was recorded at least ten times. CDR3 in DNA: TGCGCCAGCAACCCCTCCGGGAACTATGGCTACACCTTC. It is translated as CASNPSGNYGYTF. The V call is TRBV5-1, the J call TRBJ1-2; D is undetermined. Trimming took 6 bases from V and 2 from J, leaving 11 bases between them. The CDR3 is made up of 13 amino acids. Germline assignment: CDR1 SGHRS and CDR2 YFSETQ.

This clonotype was seen many times. The chain is built from TRBV28 and TRBJ2-7, with D perhaps matching TRBD1 (6 bases). Germline V gives CDR1 MDHEN, CDR2 SYDVKM. The CDR3 contains 15 residues. Between the trimmed V and J ends, which lost 2 bases and 1 base, there was a span of 12 bases. The CDR3 is CASSLQGIGSYEQYF. In nucleotides, the CDR3 is TGTGCCAGCAGTTTACAGGGGATAGGATCCTACGAGCAGTACTTC.

The chain couples TRBV4-1 to TRBJ2-7; a possible D gene is TRBD2 (6 bases). The CDR3 extends over 17 amino acids. Trimming left V 1 base short and J 4 bases short, with 20 bases between. Per the germline V gene, CDR1 is MGHRA and CDR2 is YSYEKL. The CDR3: CASSQGTRRDPFYEQYF. CDR3 nucleotides: TGCGCCAGCAGCCAAGGAACCCGGAGGGATCCTTTTTACGAGCAGTACTTC.

This chain connects TRBV14 to TRBJ2-5; 10 bases agree with TRBD2. Germline V gene lookup returns CDR1 SGHDN and CDR2 FVKESK. The CDR3 spans 14 residues. With 2 bases clipped from V and 3 bases from J, the junction kept 0 bases outside the gene matches. In DNA form, the CDR3 reads TGTGCCAGCAGCCAAACTAGCGGGAAAGAGACCCAGTACTTC. Its protein is CASSQTSGKETQYF. The whole variable domain, remainder taken from reference TRBV14 and TRBJ2-5, is EAGVTQFPSHSVIEKGQTVTLRCDPISGHDNLYWYRRVMGKEIKFLLHFVKESKQDESGMPNNRFLAERTGGTYSTLKVQPAELEDSGVYFCASSQTSGKETQYFGPGTRLLVL.

This clonotype has ten or more counts. V usage is TRBV27 and J usage is TRBJ2-1; possibly TRBD2 for D (5 bases). From germline, CDR1 is MNHEY and CDR2 SMNVEV (reference sequence). The length of the CDR3 is 15 residues. V shed 0 bases and J shed 5 bases, with 11 bases lying between them. For the CDR3, the DNA is TGTGCCAGCAGTTTATCGTTCATAGCGAACAATGAGCAGTTCTTC. Translated, it gives CASSLSFIANNEQFF.

There are many counts of this clonotype. CDR3 protein: CASSKQGGTEAFF. The CDR3 nucleotides are TGTGCCAGCAGCAAGCAGGGGGGCACTGAAGCTTTCTTT. The rearrangement joins TRBV9 to TRBJ1-1; 7 bases align to TRBD1. This CDR3 region has 13 residues. J gave up 4 bases and V 4 bases, and 4 bases lay outside the gene matches. CDR1 and CDR2 from the germline V gene are SGDLS and YYNGEE.

The chain uses TRBV19 and TRBJ2-1; the D gene is possibly TRBD1 (6 bases). CDR1 is LNHDA and CDR2 is SQIVND in the germline V gene (reference sequence). V shed 6 bases and J shed 6 bases, with 24 bases lying between them. The CDR3 has 17 residues. CDR3 in DNA: TGTGCCAGTAGCTCAACACACAGGGTTTTTGCAGGCAATGAGCAGTTCTTC. Translated: CASSSTHRVFAGNEQFF.

This clonotype was detected many times. V is TRBV2 and J is TRBJ1-5; D remains unclear. Germline V gene lookup returns CDR1 SNHLY and CDR2 FYNNEI. The CDR3 length is 12 residues. Trimming left V 6 bases short and J 7 bases short, with 10 bases between. The CDR3 protein is CASSIPRQPQHF. The CDR3 bases are TGTGCCAGCAGCATTCCACGGCAGCCCCAGCATTTT. The full variable domain, with the rest looked up from reference TRBV2 and TRBJ1-5, is EPEVTQTPSHQVTQMGQEVILRCVPISNHLYFYWYRQILGQKVEFLVSFYNNEISEKSEIFDDQFSVERPDGSNFTLKIRSTKLEDSAMYFCASSIPRQPQHFGDGTRLSIL.